Here is one T cell receptor (beta chain) with its context. The data belong to a study of cytomegalovirus exposure and HLA in healthy donors. V was shortened by 5 bases and J by 15 bases, with 20 bases between the two germline ends. Germline V gene sequence: CDR1 ENHRY, CDR2 SYGVKD. The CDR3 extends over 13 amino acids. Primers: 60 Vbeta forward and 13 Jbeta reverse. Libraries were prepared by immunoSEQ multiplex PCR; TCRdb keeps only in-frame clonotypes and omits some of them. The sample includes around 150,000 clones, roughly 73% of them seen just once. The sequenced sample consisted of PBMCs. The chain joins TRBV10-3 to TRBJ2-1; possibly TRBD1 for D (7 bases). This receptor was obtained from a male donor in good health and CMV-seronegative. DNA of the CDR3: TGTGCCATCAGTAACCCCGCAGGGGGGTTTTGGTTCTTC. As protein: CAISNPAGGFWFF.